This T cell receptor beta chain is from a study of blood T cell repertoires in COVID-19. Trimming cost V 3 bases and J 1 base, with 7 bases left between them. The CDR3 spans 14 residues. In germline, CDR1 is LNHNV, CDR2 YYDKDF (reference sequence). The study assigned cohorts using participant-reported clinical history. Per the original data handling: For nucleated cells, counts were estimated from reference gene primer amplification. Profiling relied on immunoSEQ multiplex PCR, and the TCRdb table lists in-frame clones only, not all of them. For V, J and clone size, that table is used; D and trimming come from the DNA. The sample holds about 63,000 clones, approximately 78% seen once.

The receptor comes from a woman aged 40 to 50 with acute COVID-19. The sequencing sample was made of PBMCs or T cells enriched from blood (not recorded which). The gene calls are TRBV15 and TRBJ1-3; a weak D match, TRBD1 (6 bases). This CDR3 is CATSRDRSGNTIYF. In DNA form, the CDR3 reads TGTGCCACCAGCAGGGACAGATCTGGAAACACCATATATTTT.